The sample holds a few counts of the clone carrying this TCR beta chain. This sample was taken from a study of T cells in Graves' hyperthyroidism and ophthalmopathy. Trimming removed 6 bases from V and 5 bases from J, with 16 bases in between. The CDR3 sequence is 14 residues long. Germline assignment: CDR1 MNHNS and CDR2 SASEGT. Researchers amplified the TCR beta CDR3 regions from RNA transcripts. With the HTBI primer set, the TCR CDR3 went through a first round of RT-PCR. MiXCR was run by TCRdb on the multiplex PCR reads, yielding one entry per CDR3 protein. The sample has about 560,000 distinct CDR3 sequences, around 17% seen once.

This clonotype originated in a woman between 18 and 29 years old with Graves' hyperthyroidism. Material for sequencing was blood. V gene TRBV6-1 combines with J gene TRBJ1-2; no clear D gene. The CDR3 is CASSPQPNPYGYTF. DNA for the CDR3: TGTGCCAGCAGCCCCCAGCCGAACCCTTATGGCTACACCTTC.